The sequence of this TCR beta chain was determined in a study of siplizumab effects on memory and regulatory T cells (dated by TCRdb to between 2018 and 2021). Regarding the research as a whole: The study looked at the effect of siplizumab, an anti-CD2 antibody, on alloreactive T-cell subsets in allogeneic mixed lymphocyte reactions made from human PBMCs. Points the paper makes about the study in general: Siplizumab significantly lowered the cumulative frequency of alloreactive sequences that could be traced to unstimulated CD4+ memory T cells. Sequences below about 10^-5 frequency were poorly captured, so only a minor fraction of alloreactive clones could be mapped to unstimulated subsets. Compared with memory T cells, unstimulated naive T cells appeared more diverse, and naive cells seemed to make a substantial contribution to the alloresponse. Of the alloreactive CD4+ clones that could be mapped, the Treg-derived share averaged about 70% with siplizumab compared with 26.9% in control reactions. Whether proliferating Tregs from siplizumab cultures were suppressive was not functionally confirmed. For roughly 75-97% of proliferating CD4+ or CD8+ clones, no naive or memory phenotype could be assigned.

This clone was counted at least ten times. Its cognate antigen has yet to be identified. The sample holds no much larger clone one base away, and base qualities are not on file. Sorted unstimulated T cells and proliferating T cells recovered from mixed lymphocyte reactions underwent TCRbeta CDR3 sequencing. Fresh whole blood from more than 8 HLA-typed healthy donors was used as the source from which PBMCs were isolated. The receptor library was made with the immunoSEQ multiplex PCR assay. The deep sequencing platform assayed approximately 10^5 TCR templates per sample. Genomic DNA extracted from sorted T cells was used for TCRbeta CDR3 sequencing. The paper's processing steps were these. The R programming language was used for clonal analysis of the TCRbeta CDR3 data. Alloreactive CD4+ and CD8+ clones were identified by comparing unstimulated samples to CFSE-low samples taken after the reaction. Alloreactive CD4+ clones were assigned to regulatory or non-regulatory origin by matching sequences to sorted unstimulated Treg and non-Treg repertoires. Not all clones reach the TCRdb copy of this immuneACCESS table, which keeps in-frame sequences only. Checked studies attribute under half of the gap to unresolved V genes and leave the rest unexplained. V and J calls plus clone size are reproduced from that table; the DNA served to infer D and trimming. This sample holds over 70,000 clones; 95% were observed only once. 18% of the sample is in the top ten clones.

CDR1 SGHTA and CDR2 FQGNSA were looked up in the germline V gene. From its cysteine to its phenylalanine, the CDR3 spans 15 amino acids. The DNA shown is the 45-base CDR3, in frame from base 1. The junction shows trimming of 5 bases on V and 0 bases on J, plus 13 bases between the germline ends. The rearranged segments are TRBV7-2 and TRBJ2-5, and possibly TRBD1, on 5 matching bases. Material for sequencing was CD8+ T cells sorted from blood. This TCR was recovered from a human donor in good health. The DNA sequence is TGTGCCAGCAGCCAACGTACAGGTGACCAAGAGACCCAGTACTTC. This sequence encodes CASSQRTGDQETQYF.